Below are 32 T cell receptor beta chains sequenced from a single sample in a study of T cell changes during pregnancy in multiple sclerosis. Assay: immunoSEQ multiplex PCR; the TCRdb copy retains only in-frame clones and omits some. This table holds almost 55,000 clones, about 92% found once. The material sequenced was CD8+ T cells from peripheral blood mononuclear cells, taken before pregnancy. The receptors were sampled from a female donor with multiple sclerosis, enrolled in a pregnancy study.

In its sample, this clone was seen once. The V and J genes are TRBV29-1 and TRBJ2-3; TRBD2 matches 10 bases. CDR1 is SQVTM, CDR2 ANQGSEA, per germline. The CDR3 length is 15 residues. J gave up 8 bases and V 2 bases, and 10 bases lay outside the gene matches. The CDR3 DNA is TGCAGCGTTGAAATCACTAGCGGGGTGCCAGGTACGCAGTATTTT. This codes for CSVEITSGVPGTQYF.

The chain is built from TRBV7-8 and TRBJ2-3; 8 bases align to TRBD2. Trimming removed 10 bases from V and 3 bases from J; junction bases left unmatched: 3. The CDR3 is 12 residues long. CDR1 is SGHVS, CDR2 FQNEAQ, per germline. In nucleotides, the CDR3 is TGTGCCACCGGGGGGGGTACAGATACGCAGTATTTT. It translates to CATGGGTDTQYF.

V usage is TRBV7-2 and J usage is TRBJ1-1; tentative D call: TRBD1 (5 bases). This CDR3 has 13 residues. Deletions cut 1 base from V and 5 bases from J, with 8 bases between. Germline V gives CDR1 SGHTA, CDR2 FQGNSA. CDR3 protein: CASSLGTGTEAFF. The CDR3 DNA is TGTGCCAGCAGCTTAGGTACAGGAACTGAAGCTTTCTTT.

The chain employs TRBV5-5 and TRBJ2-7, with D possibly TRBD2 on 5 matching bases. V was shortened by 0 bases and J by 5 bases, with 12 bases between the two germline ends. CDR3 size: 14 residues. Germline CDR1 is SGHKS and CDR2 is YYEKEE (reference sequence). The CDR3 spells CASSLAPGFNEQYF. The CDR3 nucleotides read TGTGCCAGCAGCTTGGCTCCGGGATTCAACGAGCAGTACTTC.

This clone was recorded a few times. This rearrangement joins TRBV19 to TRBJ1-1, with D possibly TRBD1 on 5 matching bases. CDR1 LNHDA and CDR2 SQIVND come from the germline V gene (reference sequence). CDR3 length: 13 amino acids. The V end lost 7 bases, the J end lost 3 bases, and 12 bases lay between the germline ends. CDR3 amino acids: CASTSDIDTEAFF. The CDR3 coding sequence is TGTGCCAGTACCTCGGACATCGACACTGAAGCTTTCTTT.

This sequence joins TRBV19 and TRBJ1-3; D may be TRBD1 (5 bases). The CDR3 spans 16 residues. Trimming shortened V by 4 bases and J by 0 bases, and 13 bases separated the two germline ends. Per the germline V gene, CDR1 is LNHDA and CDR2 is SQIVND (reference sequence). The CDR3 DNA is TGTGCCAGTAGTAAGGGGTTGGACACCTCTGGAAACACCATATATTTT. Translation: CASSKGLDTSGNTIYF.

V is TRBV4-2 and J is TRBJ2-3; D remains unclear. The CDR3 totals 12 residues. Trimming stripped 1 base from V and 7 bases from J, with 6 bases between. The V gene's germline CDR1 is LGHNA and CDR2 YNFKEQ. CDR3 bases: TGTGCCAGCAGCCAAGGAGGAAATACGCAGTATTTT. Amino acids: CASSQGGNTQYF.

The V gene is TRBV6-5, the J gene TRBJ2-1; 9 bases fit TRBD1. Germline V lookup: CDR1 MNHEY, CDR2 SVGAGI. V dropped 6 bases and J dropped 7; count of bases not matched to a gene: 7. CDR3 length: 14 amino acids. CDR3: CASSPGTGNNEQFF. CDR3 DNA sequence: TGTGCCAGCAGCCCCGGGACAGGGAATAATGAGCAGTTCTTC.

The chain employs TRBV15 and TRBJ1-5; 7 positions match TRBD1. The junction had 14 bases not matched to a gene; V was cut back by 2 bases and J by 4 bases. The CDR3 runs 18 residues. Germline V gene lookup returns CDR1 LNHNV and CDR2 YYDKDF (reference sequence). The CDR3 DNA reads TGTGCCACCAGCAGAAGGTTATTGAGGGGGCTGGGGAATCAGCCCCAGCATTTT. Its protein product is CATSRRLLRGLGNQPQHF.

CDR3 bases: TGTGCCAGCAGCTGGGGAGTGGGCCGCGGGGTCTCTGGGGCCAACGTCCTGACTTTC. Translation gives CASSWGVGRGVSGANVLTF. The rearrangement uses TRBV5-6 and TRBJ2-6; D perhaps matches TRBD2 (6 bases). CDR3 size: 19 residues. V lost 3 bases, J lost 0 bases, and 19 bases lay in between. Germline CDR1 SGHDT, CDR2 YYEEEE. Complete variable domain (other parts from reference TRBV5-6 and TRBJ2-6): DAGVTQSPTHLIKTRGQQVTLRCSPKSGHDTVSWYQQALGQGPQFIFQYYEEEERQRGNFPDRFSGHQFPNYSSELNVNALLLGDSALYLCASSWGVGRGVSGANVLTFGAGSRLTVL.

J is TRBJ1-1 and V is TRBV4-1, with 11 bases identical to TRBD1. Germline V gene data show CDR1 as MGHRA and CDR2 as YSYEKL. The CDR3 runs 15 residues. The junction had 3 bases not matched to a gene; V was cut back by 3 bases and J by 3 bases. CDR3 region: CASSHPGQGDTEAFF. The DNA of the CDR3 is TGCGCCAGCAGCCACCCGGGACAGGGGGACACTGAAGCTTTCTTT.

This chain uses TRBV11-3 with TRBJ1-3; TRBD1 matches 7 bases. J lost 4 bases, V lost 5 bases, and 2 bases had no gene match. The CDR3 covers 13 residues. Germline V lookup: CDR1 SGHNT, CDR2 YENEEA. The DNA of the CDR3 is TGTGCCAGCAGCGGGGACAGAGGAAACACCATATATTTT. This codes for CASSGDRGNTIYF.

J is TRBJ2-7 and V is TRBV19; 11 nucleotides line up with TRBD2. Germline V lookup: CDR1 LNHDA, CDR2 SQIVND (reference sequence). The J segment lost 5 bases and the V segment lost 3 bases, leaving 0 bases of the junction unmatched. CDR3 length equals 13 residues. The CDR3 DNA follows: TGTGCCAGTAGTATGGGACTAGCGGACGAGCAGTACTTC. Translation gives CASSMGLADEQYF.

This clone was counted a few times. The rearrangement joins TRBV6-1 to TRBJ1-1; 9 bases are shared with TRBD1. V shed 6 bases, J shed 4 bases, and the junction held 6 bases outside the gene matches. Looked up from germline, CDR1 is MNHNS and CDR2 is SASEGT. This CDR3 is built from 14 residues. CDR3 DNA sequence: TGTGCCAGCAGCGGACAGGGGTTGGGCACTGAAGCTTTCTTT. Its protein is CASSGQGLGTEAFF.

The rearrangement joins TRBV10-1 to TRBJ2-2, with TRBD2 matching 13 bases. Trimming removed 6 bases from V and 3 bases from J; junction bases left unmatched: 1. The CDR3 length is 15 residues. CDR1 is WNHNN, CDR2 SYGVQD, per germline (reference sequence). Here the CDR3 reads CASRLAGGDTGELFF. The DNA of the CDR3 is TGCGCCAGCAGACTAGCGGGGGGGGACACCGGGGAGCTGTTTTTT.

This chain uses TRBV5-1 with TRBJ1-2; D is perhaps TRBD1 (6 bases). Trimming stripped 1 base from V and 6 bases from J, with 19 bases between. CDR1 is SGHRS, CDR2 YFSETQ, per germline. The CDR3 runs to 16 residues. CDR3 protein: CASSLYFGGLEDGYTF. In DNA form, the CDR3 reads TGCGCCAGCAGCTTGTATTTTGGGGGCCTTGAGGATGGCTACACCTTC.

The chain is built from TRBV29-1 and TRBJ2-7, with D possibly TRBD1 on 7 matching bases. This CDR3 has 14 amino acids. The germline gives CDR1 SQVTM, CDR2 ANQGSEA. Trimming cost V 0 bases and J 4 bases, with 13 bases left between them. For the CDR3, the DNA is TGCAGCGTTGAAGAGTACGCAGGGGGGTACGAGCAGTACTTC. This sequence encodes CSVEEYAGGYEQYF.

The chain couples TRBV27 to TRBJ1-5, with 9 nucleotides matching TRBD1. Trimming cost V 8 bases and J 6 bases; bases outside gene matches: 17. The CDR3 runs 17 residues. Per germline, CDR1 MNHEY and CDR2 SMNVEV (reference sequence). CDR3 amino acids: CASPPGTGRDRSQPQHF. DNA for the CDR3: TGTGCCAGCCCGCCCGGGACAGGGCGGGATCGGAGTCAGCCCCAGCATTTT.

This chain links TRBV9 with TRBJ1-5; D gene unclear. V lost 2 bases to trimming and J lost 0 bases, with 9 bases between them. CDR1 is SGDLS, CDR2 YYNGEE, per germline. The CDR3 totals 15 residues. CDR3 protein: CASSVYGDSNQPQHF. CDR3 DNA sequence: TGTGCCAGCAGCGTTTACGGGGATAGCAATCAGCCCCAGCATTTT.

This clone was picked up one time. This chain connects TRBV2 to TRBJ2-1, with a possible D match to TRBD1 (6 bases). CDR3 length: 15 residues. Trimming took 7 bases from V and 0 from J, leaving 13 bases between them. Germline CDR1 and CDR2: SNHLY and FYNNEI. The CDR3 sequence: CASTTGQNSYNEQFF. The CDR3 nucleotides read TGTGCCAGCACCACAGGGCAAAACTCCTACAATGAGCAGTTCTTC.

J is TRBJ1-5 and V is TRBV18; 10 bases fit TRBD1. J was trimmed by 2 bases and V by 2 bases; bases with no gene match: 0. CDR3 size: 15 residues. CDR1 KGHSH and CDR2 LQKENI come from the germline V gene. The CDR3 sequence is CASSPGTGGNQPQHF. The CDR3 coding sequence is TGTGCCAGCTCACCAGGGACAGGGGGCAATCAGCCCCAGCATTTT.

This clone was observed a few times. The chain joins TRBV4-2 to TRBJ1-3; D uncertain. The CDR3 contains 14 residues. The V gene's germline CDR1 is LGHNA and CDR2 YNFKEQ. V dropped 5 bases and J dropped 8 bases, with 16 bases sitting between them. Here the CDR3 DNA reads TGTGCCAGCAGCGAAAGAGGGTTGGAAGACACCATATATTTT. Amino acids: CASSERGLEDTIYF.

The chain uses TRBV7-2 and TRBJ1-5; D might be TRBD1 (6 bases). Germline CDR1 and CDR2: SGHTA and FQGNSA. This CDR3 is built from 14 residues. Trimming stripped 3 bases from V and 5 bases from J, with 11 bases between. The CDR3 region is CASSFTGRDQPQHF. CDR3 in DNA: TGTGCCAGCAGCTTCACAGGGCGCGATCAGCCCCAGCATTTT.

CDR3 sequence (DNA): TGTGCCAGCAGTCCATATCCCCGGGGTAGCGGGGGGCGGACCGACAATGAGCAGTTCTTC. It yields the protein CASSPYPRGSGGRTDNEQFF. The chain uses TRBV27 and TRBJ2-1; 10 nucleotides match TRBD2. This CDR3 has 20 residues. Germline values: CDR1 MNHEY, CDR2 SMNVEV (reference sequence). Unmatched junction bases numbered 21, after V lost 5 bases and J lost 5 bases.

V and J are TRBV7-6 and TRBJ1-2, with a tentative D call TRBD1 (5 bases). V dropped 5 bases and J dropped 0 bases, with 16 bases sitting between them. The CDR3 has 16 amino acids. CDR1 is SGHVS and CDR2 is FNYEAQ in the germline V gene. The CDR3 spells CASSPLDSYSNYGYTF. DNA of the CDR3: TGTGCCAGCAGCCCCCTCGACAGCTATTCTAACTATGGCTACACCTTC.

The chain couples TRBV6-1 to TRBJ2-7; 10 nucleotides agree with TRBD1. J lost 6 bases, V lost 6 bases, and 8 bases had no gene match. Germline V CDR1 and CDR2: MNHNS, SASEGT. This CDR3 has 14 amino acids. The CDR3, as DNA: TGTGCCAGCAGCCCTGGGACAGGGGCCGGCGAGCAGTACTTC. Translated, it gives CASSPGTGAGEQYF.

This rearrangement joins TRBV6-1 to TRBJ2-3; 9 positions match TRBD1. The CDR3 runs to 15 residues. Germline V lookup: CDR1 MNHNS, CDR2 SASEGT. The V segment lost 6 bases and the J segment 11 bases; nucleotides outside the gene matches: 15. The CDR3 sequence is CASRGSGQGMSGQYF. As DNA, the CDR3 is TGTGCCAGCAGGGGATCGGGACAGGGTATGAGTGGGCAGTATTTT.

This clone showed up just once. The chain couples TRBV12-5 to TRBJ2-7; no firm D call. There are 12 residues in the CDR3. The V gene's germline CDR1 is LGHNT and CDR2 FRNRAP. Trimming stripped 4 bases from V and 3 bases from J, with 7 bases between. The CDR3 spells CASGWAYYEQYF. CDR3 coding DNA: TGTGCTAGTGGTTGGGCTTACTACGAGCAGTACTTC.

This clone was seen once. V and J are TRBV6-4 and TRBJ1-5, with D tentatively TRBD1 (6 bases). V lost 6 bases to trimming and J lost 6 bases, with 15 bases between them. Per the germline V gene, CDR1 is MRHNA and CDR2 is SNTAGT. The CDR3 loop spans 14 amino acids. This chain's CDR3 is CASSPDGGTQPQHF. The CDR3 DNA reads TGTGCCAGCAGCCCTGATGGGGGCACTCAGCCCCAGCATTTT.

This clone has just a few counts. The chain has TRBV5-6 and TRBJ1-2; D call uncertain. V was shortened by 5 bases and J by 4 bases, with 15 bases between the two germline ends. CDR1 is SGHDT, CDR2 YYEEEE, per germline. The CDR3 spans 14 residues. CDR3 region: CASRASSLGYGYTF. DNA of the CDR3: TGTGCCAGCAGAGCGTCGTCTTTGGGCTATGGCTACACCTTC.

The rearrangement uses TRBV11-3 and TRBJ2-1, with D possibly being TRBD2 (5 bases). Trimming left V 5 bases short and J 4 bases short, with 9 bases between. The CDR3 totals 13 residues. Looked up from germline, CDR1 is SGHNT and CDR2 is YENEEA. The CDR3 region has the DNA TGTGCCAGCAGCCCCCGGGGTTACAATGAGCAGTTCTTC. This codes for CASSPRGYNEQFF.

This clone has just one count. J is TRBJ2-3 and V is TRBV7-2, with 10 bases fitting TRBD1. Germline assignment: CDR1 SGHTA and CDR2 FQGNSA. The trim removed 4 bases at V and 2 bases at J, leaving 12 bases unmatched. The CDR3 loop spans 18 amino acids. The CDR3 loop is CASSSRPRTGGFTDTQYF. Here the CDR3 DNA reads TGTGCCAGCAGCTCCCGCCCACGGACAGGGGGGTTCACAGATACGCAGTATTTT.